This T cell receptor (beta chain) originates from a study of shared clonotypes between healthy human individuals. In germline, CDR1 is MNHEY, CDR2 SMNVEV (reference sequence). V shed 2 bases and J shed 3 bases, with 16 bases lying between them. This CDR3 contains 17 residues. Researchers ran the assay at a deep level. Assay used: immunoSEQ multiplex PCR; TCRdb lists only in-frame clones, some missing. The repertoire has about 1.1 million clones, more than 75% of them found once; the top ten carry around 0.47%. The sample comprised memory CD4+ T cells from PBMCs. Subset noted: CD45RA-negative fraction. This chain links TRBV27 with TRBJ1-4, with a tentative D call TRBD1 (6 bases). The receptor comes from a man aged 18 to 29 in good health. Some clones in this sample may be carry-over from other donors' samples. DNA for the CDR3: TGTGCCAGCAGTTTAAGGGGGTTTGGGGTCCCTAATGAAAAACTGTTTTTT. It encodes CASSLRGFGVPNEKLFF. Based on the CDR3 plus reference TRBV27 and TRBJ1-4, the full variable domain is EAQVTQNPRYLITVTGKKLTVTCSQNMNHEYMSWYRQDPGLGLRQIYYSMNVEVTDKGDVPEGYKVSRKEKRNFPLILESPSPNQTSLYFCASSLRGFGVPNEKLFFGSGTQLSVL.